One TCR beta chain is described in this entry. What it binds is not known. These data are taken from a study of a mutant IDH1 vaccine in newly diagnosed glioma. Study information: Eight vaccinations went to patients in weeks 1, 3, 5, 7, 11, 15, 19, 23. Pretreatment consisted of radiotherapy, temozolomide, or both, with most receiving both.

Only in-frame clones appear in the TCRdb table, and some are missing; sequencing was by immunoSEQ multiplex PCR. The repertoire holds about 26,000 clones, with more than 60% as singletons. The time point denotes: week 5, during vaccination. What each vaccine dose contained was 300 ug of mutant IDH1 20-mer peptide, accompanied by topical imiquimod. Each tumor in the donors was a new WHO grade 3 or 4 astrocytoma, IDH1-mutant and ATRX-lost. The CDR3 spans 14 residues. The junction had 4 bases not matched to a gene; V was cut back by 4 bases and J by 7 bases. Germline V CDR1 and CDR2: MGHRA, YSYEKL. The sequence derives from a man in his forties or fifties with glioma. Some clones in this sample may be carry-over from other donors' samples. This specimen was PBMCs, taken from a glioma patient whose treatment included an IDH1 peptide vaccine. The J gene is TRBJ1-5, the V gene TRBV4-1, with 10 bases identical to TRBD1. The CDR3 spells CASSRGTGAQPQHF. Written as DNA, the CDR3 is TGCGCCAGCAGCCGAGGGACAGGGGCCCAGCCCCAGCATTTT.